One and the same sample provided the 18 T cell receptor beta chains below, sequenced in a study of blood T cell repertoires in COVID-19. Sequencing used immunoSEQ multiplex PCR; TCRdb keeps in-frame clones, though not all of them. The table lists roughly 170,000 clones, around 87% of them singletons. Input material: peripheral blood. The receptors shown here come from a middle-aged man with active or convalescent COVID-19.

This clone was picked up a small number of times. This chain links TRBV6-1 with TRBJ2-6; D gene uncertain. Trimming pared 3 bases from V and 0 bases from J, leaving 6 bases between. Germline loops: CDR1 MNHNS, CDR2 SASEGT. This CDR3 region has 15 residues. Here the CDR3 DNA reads TGTGCCAGCAGTGACGGAGACTCTGGGGCCAACGTCCTGACTTTC. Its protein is CASSDGDSGANVLTF.

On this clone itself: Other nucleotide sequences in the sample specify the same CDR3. The CDR3 is CASGRIGGPQETQYF. The DNA for the CDR3 is TGTGCCAGTGGCCGTATCGGGGGGCCCCAAGAGACCCAGTACTTC. The chain links TRBV28 to TRBJ2-5; D possibly corresponds to TRBD2 (7 bases). Germline values: CDR1 MDHEN, CDR2 SYDVKM. The CDR3 loop spans 15 amino acids. V was trimmed by 9 bases and J by 1 base, leaving 18 bases between them.

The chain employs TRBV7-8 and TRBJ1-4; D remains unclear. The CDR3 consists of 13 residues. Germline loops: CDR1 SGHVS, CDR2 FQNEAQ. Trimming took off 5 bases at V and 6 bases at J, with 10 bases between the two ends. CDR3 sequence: CASSTDTHEKLFF. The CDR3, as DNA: TGTGCCAGCAGCACCGACACCCATGAAAAACTGTTTTTT.

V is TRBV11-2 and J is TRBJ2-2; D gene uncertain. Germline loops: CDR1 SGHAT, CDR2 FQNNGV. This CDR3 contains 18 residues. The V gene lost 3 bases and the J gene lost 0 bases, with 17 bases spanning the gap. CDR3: CASSLHKYKSPNTGELFF. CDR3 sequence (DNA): TGTGCCAGCAGCTTGCATAAATACAAATCCCCGAACACCGGGGAGCTGTTTTTT.

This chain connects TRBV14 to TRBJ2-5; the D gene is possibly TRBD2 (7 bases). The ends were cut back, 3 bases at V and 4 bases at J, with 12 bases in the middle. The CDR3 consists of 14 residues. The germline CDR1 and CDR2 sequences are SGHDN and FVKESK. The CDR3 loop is CASSHWGGRETQYF. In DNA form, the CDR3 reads TGTGCCAGCAGCCATTGGGGGGGCCGAGAGACCCAGTACTTC.

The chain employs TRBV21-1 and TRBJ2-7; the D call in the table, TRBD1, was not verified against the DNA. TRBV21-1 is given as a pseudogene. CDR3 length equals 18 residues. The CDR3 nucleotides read TGTGCCAGCAGCAAAGAAAGCCGGACAGGGGGCCTTCTCTACGAGCAGTACTTC. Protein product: CASSKESRTGGLLYEQYF.

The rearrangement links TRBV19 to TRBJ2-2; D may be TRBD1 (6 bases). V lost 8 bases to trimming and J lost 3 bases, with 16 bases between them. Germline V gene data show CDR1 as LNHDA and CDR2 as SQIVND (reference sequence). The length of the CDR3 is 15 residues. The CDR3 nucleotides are TGTGCCAGTTCAAAGCAGGGGTTGCACACCGGGGAGCTGTTTTTT. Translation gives CASSKQGLHTGELFF.

The CDR3: CASRTSGGAFDTQYF. The CDR3 DNA follows: TGTGCCAGCAGGACTAGCGGGGGCGCGTTCGATACGCAGTATTTT. The chain recombines TRBV7-2 with TRBJ2-3; TRBD2 matches 12 bases. Germline V gene lookup returns CDR1 SGHTA and CDR2 FQGNSA. This CDR3 region has 15 residues. V lost 6 bases, J lost 6 bases, and 7 bases stayed unmatched.

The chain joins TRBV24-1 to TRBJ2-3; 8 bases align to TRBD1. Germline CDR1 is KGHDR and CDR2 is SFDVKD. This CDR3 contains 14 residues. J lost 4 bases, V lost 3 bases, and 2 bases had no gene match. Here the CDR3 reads CATSDPQGADTQYF. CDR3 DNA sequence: TGTGCCACCAGTGATCCACAGGGGGCAGATACGCAGTATTTT.

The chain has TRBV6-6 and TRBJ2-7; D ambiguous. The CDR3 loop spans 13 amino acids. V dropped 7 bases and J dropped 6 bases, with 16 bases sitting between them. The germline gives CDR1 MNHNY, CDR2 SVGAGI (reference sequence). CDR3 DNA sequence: TGTGCCAGCACGAGAATGGGCATTCGCGAGCAGTACTTC. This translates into CASTRMGIREQYF.

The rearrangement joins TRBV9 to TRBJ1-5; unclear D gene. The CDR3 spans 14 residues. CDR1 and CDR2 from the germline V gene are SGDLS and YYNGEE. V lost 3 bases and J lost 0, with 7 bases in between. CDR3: CASSAAGSNQPQHF. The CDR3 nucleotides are TGTGCCAGCAGCGCCGCCGGTAGCAATCAGCCCCAGCATTTT.

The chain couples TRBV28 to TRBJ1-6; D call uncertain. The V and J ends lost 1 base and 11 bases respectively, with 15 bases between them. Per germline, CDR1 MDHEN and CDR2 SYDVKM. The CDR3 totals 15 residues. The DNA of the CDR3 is TGTGCCAGCAGTTTATTGGGTACGGGTCCTCCACCCCTCCACTTT. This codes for CASSLLGTGPPPLHF.

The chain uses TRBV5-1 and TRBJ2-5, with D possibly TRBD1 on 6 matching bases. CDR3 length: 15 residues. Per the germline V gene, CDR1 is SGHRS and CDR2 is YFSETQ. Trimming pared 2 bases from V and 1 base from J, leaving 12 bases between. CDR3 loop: CASSFQQGIQETQYF. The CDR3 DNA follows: TGCGCCAGCAGCTTCCAACAGGGAATCCAAGAGACCCAGTACTTC.

Written as DNA, the CDR3 is TGTGCCAGCAGCCAAGAAAACAGGGCTAATGAAAAACTGTTTTTT. Amino acids: CASSQENRANEKLFF. This chain connects TRBV3-1 (or the pseudogene TRBV3-2) to TRBJ1-4; possible D gene TRBD1, 6 bases. V was shortened by 0 bases and J by 3 bases, with 8 bases between the two germline ends. The CDR3 length is 15 residues. Germline assignment: CDR1 LGHDT and CDR2 YNNKEL (reference sequence).

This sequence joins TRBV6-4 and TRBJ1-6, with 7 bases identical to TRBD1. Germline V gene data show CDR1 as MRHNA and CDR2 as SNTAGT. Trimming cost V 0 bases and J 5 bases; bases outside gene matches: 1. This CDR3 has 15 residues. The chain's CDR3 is CASSDSTGNNSPLHF. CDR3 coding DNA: TGTGCCAGCAGTGACTCGACAGGGAATAATTCACCCCTCCACTTT.

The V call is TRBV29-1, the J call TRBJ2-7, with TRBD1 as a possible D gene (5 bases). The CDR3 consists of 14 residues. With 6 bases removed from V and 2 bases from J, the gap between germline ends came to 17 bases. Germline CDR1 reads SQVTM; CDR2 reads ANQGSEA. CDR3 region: CSVSRQTSTYEQYF. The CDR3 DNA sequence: TGCAGCGTATCCAGACAGACCAGTACCTACGAGCAGTACTTC.

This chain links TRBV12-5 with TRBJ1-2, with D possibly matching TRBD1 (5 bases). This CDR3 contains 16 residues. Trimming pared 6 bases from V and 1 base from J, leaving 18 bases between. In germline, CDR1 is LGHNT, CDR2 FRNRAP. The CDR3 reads CASGLERAGFNYGYTF. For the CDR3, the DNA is TGTGCTAGTGGCCTGGAAAGGGCAGGGTTTAACTATGGCTACACCTTC.

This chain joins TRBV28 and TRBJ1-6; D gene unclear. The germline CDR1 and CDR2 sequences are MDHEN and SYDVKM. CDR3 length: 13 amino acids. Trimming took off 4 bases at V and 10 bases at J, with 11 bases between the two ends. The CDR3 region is CASSSGNNSPLHF. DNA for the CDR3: TGTGCCAGCAGTTCCGGGAACAACTCACCCCTCCACTTT.